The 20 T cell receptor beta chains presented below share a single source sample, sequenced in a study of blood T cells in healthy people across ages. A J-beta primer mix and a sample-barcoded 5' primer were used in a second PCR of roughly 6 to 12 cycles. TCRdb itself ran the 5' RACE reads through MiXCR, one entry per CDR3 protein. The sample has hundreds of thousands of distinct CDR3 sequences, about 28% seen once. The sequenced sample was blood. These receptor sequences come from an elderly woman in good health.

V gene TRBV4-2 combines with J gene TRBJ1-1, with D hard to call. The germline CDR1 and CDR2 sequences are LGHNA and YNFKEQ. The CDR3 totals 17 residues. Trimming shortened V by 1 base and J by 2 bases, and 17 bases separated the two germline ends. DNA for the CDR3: TGTGCCAGCAGCCAAGGACGTTGGCGACATCCAAACACTGAAGCTTTCTTT. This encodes CASSQGRWRHPNTEAFF.

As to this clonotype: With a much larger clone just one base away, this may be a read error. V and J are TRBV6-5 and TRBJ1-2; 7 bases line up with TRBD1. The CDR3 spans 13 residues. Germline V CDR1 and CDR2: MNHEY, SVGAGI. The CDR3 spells CANSRQGLYGYTF. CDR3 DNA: TGTGCCAACAGTCGACAGGGTCTTTATGGCTACACCTTC.

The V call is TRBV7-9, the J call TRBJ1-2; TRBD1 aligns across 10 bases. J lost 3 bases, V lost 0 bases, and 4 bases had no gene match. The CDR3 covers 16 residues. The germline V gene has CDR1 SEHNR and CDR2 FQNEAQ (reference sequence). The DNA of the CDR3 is TGTGCCAGCAGCTTAGCCCGGGACAGGGGTGACTATGGCTACACCTTC. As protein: CASSLARDRGDYGYTF.

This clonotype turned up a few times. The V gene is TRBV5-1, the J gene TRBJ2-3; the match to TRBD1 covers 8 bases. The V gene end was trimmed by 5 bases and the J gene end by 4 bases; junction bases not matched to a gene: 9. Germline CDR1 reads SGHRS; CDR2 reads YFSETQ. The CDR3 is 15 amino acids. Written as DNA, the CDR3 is TGCGCCAGCAGGCTAGGGGCAGGGGGCCCAGATACGCAGTATTTT. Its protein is CASRLGAGGPDTQYF.

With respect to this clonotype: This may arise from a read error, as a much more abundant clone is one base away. Here the CDR3 DNA reads TGCAGTGCTCAAGACACACGCAATCAGCCCCTGCATTTT. Amino acid sequence: CSAQDTRNQPLHF. The V and J genes are TRBV20-1 and TRBJ1-5; D not certain. The CDR3 length is 13 residues. The germline V gene has CDR1 DFQATT and CDR2 SNEGSKA (reference sequence).

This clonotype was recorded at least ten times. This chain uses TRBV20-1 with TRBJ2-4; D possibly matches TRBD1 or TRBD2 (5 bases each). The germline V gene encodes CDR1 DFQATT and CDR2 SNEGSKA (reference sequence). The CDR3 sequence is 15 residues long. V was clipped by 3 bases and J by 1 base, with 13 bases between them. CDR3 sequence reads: CSARTGTLAKNIQYF. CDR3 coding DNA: TGCAGTGCTAGGACCGGGACGTTGGCCAAAAACATTCAGTACTTC.

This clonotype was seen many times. The CDR3 spells CASQAGAGEETQYF. The DNA of the CDR3 is TGCGCCAGCCAGGCGGGAGCGGGGGAAGAGACCCAGTACTTC. This chain links TRBV5-1 with TRBJ2-5; 8 bases are a match to TRBD2. CDR3 size: 14 residues. Germline V gives CDR1 SGHRS, CDR2 YFSETQ. After removal of 7 bases from V and 3 bases from J, the junction contained 8 bases not matched to a gene.

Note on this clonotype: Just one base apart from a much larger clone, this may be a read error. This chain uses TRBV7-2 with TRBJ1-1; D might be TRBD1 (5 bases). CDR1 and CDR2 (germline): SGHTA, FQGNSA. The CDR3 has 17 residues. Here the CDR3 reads CANSPADRVAGNTEAFF. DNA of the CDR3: TGTGCCAACAGCCCCGCAGACAGAGTGGCAGGGAACACTGAAGCTTTCTTT.

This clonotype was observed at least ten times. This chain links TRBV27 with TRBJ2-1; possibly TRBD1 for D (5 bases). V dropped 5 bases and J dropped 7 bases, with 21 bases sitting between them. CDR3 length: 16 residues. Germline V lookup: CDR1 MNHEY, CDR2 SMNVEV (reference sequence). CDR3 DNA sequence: TGTGCCAGCAGTCCGAGGACACCACTAACCAGAAATGAGCAGTTCTTC. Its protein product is CASSPRTPLTRNEQFF.

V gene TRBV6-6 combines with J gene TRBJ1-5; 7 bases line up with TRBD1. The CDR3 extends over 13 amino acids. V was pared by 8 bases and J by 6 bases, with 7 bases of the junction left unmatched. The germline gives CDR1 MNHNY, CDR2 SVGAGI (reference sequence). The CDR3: CASRTGVGQPQHF. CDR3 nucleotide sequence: TGTGCCAGCCGTACAGGGGTTGGTCAGCCCCAGCATTTT.

For the CDR3, the DNA is TGTGCCAGCAGTTACGGTAGACAATTGTCCTACAATGAGCAGTTCTTC. It codes for CASSYGRQLSYNEQFF. This chain uses TRBV6-5 with TRBJ2-1; D is unresolved. V was trimmed by 2 bases and J by 1 base, leaving 12 bases between them. CDR1 is MNHEY, CDR2 SVGAGI, per germline. The CDR3 is made up of 16 amino acids.

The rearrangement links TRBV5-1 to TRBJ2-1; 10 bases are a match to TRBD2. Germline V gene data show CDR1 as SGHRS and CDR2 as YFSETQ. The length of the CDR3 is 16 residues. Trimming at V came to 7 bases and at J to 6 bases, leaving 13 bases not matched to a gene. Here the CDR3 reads CASERGGSSGRNEQFF. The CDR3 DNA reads TGCGCCAGCGAGCGGGGGGGATCGTCTGGGCGCAATGAGCAGTTCTTC.

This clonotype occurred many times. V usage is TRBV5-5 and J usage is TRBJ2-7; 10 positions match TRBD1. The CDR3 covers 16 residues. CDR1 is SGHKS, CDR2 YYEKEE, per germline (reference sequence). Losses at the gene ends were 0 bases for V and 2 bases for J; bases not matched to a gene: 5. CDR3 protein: CASSLAPGQGTYEQYF. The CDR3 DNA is TGTGCCAGCAGCTTGGCTCCGGGACAGGGGACCTACGAGCAGTACTTC.

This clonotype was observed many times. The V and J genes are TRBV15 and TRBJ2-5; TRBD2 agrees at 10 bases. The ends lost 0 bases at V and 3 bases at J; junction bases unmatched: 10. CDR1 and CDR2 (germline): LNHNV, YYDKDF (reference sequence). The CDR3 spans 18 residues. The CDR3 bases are TGTGCCACCAGCAGAGATTTAGGTAGCGGGGGGCCTAAAGAGACCCAGTACTTC. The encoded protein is CATSRDLGSGGPKETQYF.

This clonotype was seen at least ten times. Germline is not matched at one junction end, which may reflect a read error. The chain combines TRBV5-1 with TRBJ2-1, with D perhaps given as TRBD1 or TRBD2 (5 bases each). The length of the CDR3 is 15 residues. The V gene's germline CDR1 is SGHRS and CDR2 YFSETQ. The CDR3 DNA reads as TGCGCCAGCACCTTGAGAGGGGCCGATTACAATGAGCAGTTCTTC. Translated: CASTLRGADYNEQFF.

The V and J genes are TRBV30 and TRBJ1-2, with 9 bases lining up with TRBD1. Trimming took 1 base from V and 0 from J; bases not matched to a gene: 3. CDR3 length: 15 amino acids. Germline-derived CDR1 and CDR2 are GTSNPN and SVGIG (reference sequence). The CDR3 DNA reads TGTGCCTGGAGTGCGGACAGGGGCCCTAACTATGGCTACACCTTC. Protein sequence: CAWSADRGPNYGYTF.

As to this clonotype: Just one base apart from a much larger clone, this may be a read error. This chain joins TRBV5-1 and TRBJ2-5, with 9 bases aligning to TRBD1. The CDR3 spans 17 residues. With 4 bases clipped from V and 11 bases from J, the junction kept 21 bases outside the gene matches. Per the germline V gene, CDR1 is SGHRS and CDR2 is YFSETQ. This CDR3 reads CASSPTSDRGLPGEQYF. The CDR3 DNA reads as TGCGCCAGCAGCCCCACTTCGGACAGGGGCTTACCAGGGGAGCAGTACTTC.

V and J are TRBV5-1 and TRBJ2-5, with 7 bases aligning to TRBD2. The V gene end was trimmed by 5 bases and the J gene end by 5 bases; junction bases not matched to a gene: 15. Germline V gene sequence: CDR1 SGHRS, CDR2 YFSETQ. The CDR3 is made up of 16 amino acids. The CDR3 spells CASRAQGLPLLETQYF. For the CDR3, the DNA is TGCGCCAGCAGAGCCCAGGGACTACCGTTGTTGGAGACCCAGTACTTC.

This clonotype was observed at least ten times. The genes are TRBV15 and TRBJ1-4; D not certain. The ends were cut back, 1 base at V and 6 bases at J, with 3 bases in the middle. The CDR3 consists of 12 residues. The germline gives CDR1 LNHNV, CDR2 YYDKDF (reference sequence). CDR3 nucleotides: TGTGCCACCAGCAGAGGAGATGAAAAACTGTTTTTT. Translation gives CATSRGDEKLFF.

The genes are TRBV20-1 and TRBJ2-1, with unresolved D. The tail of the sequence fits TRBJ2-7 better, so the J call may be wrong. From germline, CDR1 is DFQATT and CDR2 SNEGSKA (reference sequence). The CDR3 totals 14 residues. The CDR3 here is CSARHRNRSPEQYF. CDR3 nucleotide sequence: TGCAGTGCTCGGCATCGGAACCGATCTCCCGAGCAGTACTTC.